The 32 T cell receptor beta chains reported below all come from one sample, sequenced in a study of T cell responses to AZD1222 COVID-19 vaccine. Produced via immunoSEQ multiplex PCR; TCRdb's table is partial and in-frame only. The table shows around 140,000 clones, with over 75% occurring only once. This sample comprised peripheral blood, obtained on day 0 of AZD1222 vaccination. Receptor source: an adult in good health.

This sequence joins TRBV5-1 and TRBJ2-1; D ambiguous. The CDR3 runs to 17 residues. In germline, CDR1 is SGHRS, CDR2 YFSETQ. The V end lost 5 bases, the J end lost 6 bases, and 24 bases lay between the germline ends. CDR3 residues: CASRAITPIQFGNEQFF. CDR3 DNA sequence: TGCGCCAGCAGGGCTATTACCCCGATTCAGTTCGGCAATGAGCAGTTCTTC.

The chain couples TRBV5-1 to TRBJ1-4; no reliable D call. Trimming removed 7 bases from V and 8 bases from J, with 18 bases in between. CDR3 length: 14 amino acids. The germline V gene encodes CDR1 SGHRS and CDR2 YFSETQ. CDR3 residues: CASRASEGREKLFF. The CDR3, as DNA: TGCGCCAGCCGGGCCTCGGAAGGTCGGGAAAAACTGTTTTTT.

The V call is TRBV18, the J call TRBJ1-6; maybe TRBD1 (6 bases). The CDR3 contains 15 residues. Trimming took 5 bases from V and 5 from J, leaving 13 bases between them. Per the germline V gene, CDR1 is KGHSH and CDR2 is LQKENI. The CDR3 region is CASSAGTLNNSPLHF. CDR3 nucleotide sequence: TGTGCCAGCTCAGCCGGGACATTAAATAATTCACCCCTCCACTTT.

Details on this clone: Other DNA sequences from this sample encode an identical CDR3 as well. The CDR3 nucleotides read TGTGCCAGCAGCTCACCGGGACAGGGGTATTACGAGCAGTACTTC. This sequence encodes CASSSPGQGYYEQYF. The chain employs TRBV11-2 and TRBJ2-7, with 10 nucleotides matching TRBD1. Unmatched junction bases numbered 7, after V lost 4 bases and J lost 4 bases. The CDR3 covers 15 residues. Looked up from germline, CDR1 is SGHAT and CDR2 is FQNNGV.

This rearrangement joins TRBV28 to TRBJ1-5, with D unresolved. Germline CDR1 and CDR2: MDHEN and SYDVKM. CDR3 length: 13 residues. Trimming took off 5 bases at V and 6 bases at J, with 11 bases between the two ends. The DNA for the CDR3 is TGTGCCAGCAGTCCAGGCCGGACTCAGCCCCAGCATTTT. This codes for CASSPGRTQPQHF.

The chain recombines TRBV27 with TRBJ1-3; TRBD1 is a possible D gene (5 bases). Trimming stripped 5 bases from V and 2 bases from J, with 13 bases between. The germline CDR1 and CDR2 sequences are MNHEY and SMNVEV (reference sequence). This CDR3 is built from 15 residues. CDR3 protein: CASSPSGAAGNTIYF. CDR3 sequence (DNA): TGTGCCAGCAGTCCTAGTGGGGCTGCTGGAAACACCATATATTTT.

The J gene is TRBJ2-5, the V gene TRBV7-3; D is uncertain. The CDR3 covers 14 residues. Germline loops: CDR1 SGHTA, CDR2 FQGTGA. Trimming removed 0 bases at V and 5 bases at J, with 10 bases between. The CDR3 loop is CASSLTGGWETQYF. CDR3 nucleotide sequence: TGTGCCAGCAGCTTAACAGGCGGTTGGGAGACCCAGTACTTC. The full variable domain, in which reference TRBV7-3 and TRBJ2-5 provide the parts outside the CDR3, is GAGVSQTPSNKVTEKGKYVELRCDPISGHTALYWYRQSLGQGPEFLIYFQGTGAADDSGLPNDRFFAVRPEGSVSTLKIQRTERGDSAVYLCASSLTGGWETQYFGPGTRLLVL.

The J gene is TRBJ1-2, the V gene TRBV14; maybe TRBD1 (5 bases). The CDR3 has 17 amino acids. The V end was cut by 0 bases, the J end by 1 base, with 15 bases between. Germline V gene sequence: CDR1 SGHDN, CDR2 FVKESK. The CDR3 loop reads CASSQDSSWGDNYGYTF. The CDR3 DNA sequence: TGTGCCAGCAGCCAAGACTCCTCTTGGGGGGATAACTATGGCTACACCTTC.

The rearrangement links TRBV7-9 to TRBJ2-7; 8 bases line up with TRBD1. The V gene end was trimmed by 5 bases and the J gene end by 0 bases; junction bases not matched to a gene: 6. The CDR3 runs to 15 residues. Germline-derived CDR1 and CDR2 are SEHNR and FQNEAQ (reference sequence). CDR3 sequence (DNA): TGTGCCAGCAGCCCCCCGACAGGGGACTCCTACGAGCAGTACTTC. Translating gives CASSPPTGDSYEQYF.

Only one count was recorded for this clone. The J gene is TRBJ1-1, the V gene TRBV6-5; the D is unclear. Germline values: CDR1 MNHEY, CDR2 SVGAGI. This CDR3 has 14 amino acids. V was trimmed by 2 bases and J by 1 base, leaving 8 bases between them. The CDR3 nucleotides read TGTGCCAGCAGTTACCTCGAAGGGAACACTGAAGCTTTCTTT. Its translation: CASSYLEGNTEAFF.

The CDR3 nucleotides read TGTCCCTGCAGCGTACGGCGGGGGGGTCCCTTACAAGAGACCCAGTACTTC. Translation gives CPCSVRRGGPLQETQYF. This rearrangement joins TRBV9 to TRBJ2-5; TRBD2 matches at 9 bases. Per the germline V gene, CDR1 is SGDLS and CDR2 is YYNGEE. CDR3 length: 17 amino acids. The full variable domain, completed using reference TRBV9 and TRBJ2-5, is DSGVTQTPKHLITATGQRVTLRCSPRSGDLSVYWYQQSLDQGLQFLIQYYNGEERAKGNILERFSAQQFPDLHSELNLSSLELGDSALYFCPCSVRRGGPLQETQYFGPGTRLLVL.

The chain uses TRBV5-1 and TRBJ2-5; unclear D gene. The CDR3 is 13 amino acids. The germline CDR1 and CDR2 sequences are SGHRS and YFSETQ. Deletions cut 4 bases from V and 1 base from J, with 8 bases between. As DNA, the CDR3 is TGCGCCAGCAGCGGAACTCGCCAAGAGACCCAGTACTTC. It specifies CASSGTRQETQYF.

Comments on this clone: It is likely a read error, because the conserved phenylalanine at the end of the CDR3 is missing. No DNA is shown, since the ends of the CDR3 on it are uncertain; the CDR3 is the one TCRdb lists. The CDR3 reads CARLLDLP. This chain links TRBV27 with TRBJ2-7; the D call TRBD2 from the table was never checked on the DNA. Germline V lookup: CDR1 MNHEY, CDR2 SMNVEV (reference sequence). The CDR3 is 8 residues long, ends included.

This clone was picked up a small number of times. The V call is TRBV28, the J call TRBJ1-5, with TRBD1 as a possible D gene (5 bases). With 6 bases removed from V and 0 bases from J, the gap between germline ends came to 12 bases. CDR3 size: 15 residues. From germline, CDR1 is MDHEN and CDR2 SYDVKM. CDR3 nucleotide sequence: TGTGCCAGCAGGATCGACAGACTTAGCAATCAGCCCCAGCATTTT. Translated: CASRIDRLSNQPQHF.

The genes are TRBV19 and TRBJ2-4; D is unclear. CDR1 and CDR2 (germline): LNHDA, SQIVND (reference sequence). The CDR3 length is 15 residues. The ends were cut back, 1 base at V and 0 bases at J, with 7 bases in the middle. The CDR3 DNA is TGTGCCAGTAGTATAGTTACGCTAGCCAAAAACATTCAGTACTTC. As protein: CASSIVTLAKNIQYF.

The sample holds one count of this clone. The gene calls are TRBV2 and TRBJ2-2, with TRBD1 matching 8 bases. CDR3 length equals 13 residues. After removal of 8 bases from V and 5 bases from J, the junction contained 4 bases not matched to a gene. Germline CDR1 reads SNHLY; CDR2 reads FYNNEI. CDR3 protein: CASGQGETGELFF. In nucleotides, the CDR3 is TGTGCCAGCGGACAGGGAGAGACCGGGGAGCTGTTTTTT.

This clone has a single count. The V gene is TRBV11-1, the J gene TRBJ1-1; no clear D. V lost 3 bases to trimming and J lost 8 bases, with 22 bases between them. Germline CDR1 is SGHAT and CDR2 is FQDESV (reference sequence). The CDR3 has 16 residues. CDR3 nucleotide sequence: TGTGCCAGCAGCTTTCTATCGGTACTTCTGGGAGGCGAAGCTTTCTTT. Its protein is CASSFLSVLLGGEAFF. The full variable domain, its missing parts supplied by reference TRBV11-1 and TRBJ1-1, is EAEVAQSPRYKITEKSQAVAFWCDPISGHATLYWYRQILGQGPELLVQFQDESVVDDSQLPKDRFSAERLKGVDSTLKIQPAELGDSAMYLCASSFLSVLLGGEAFFGQGTRLTVV.

The chain couples TRBV5-1 to TRBJ2-3, with TRBD2 as a possible D gene (6 bases). Deletions cut 5 bases from V and 6 bases from J, with 13 bases between. Germline-derived CDR1 and CDR2 are SGHRS and YFSETQ. This CDR3 contains 13 residues. The CDR3 reads CASSSSGGDTQYF. DNA of the CDR3: TGCGCCAGCAGTTCCAGCGGAGGGGATACGCAGTATTTT.

This sequence joins TRBV28 and TRBJ2-5; D unresolved. The CDR3 contains 13 residues. The V gene lost 1 base and the J gene lost 4 bases, with 7 bases spanning the gap. Germline V gives CDR1 MDHEN, CDR2 SYDVKM. The CDR3 nucleotides are TGTGCCAGCAGTTTATCCGGTGGAGAGACCCAGTACTTC. As protein: CASSLSGGETQYF.

This CDR3 reads CASSLGGADYGYTF. CDR3 bases: TGTGCCAGCAGCTTAGGGGGCGCGGACTATGGCTACACCTTC. V and J are TRBV7-9 and TRBJ1-2; tentatively, D is TRBD1 (5 bases). CDR1 is SEHNR, CDR2 FQNEAQ, per germline (reference sequence). Trimming removed 1 base from V and 3 bases from J, with 9 bases in between. CDR3 length equals 14 residues.

There are a few counts of this clone. This chain links TRBV7-2 with TRBJ2-3, with TRBD2 identical over 9 bases. The CDR3 has 16 amino acids. J gave up 3 bases and V 2 bases, and 6 bases lay outside the gene matches. Germline V gene data show CDR1 as SGHTA and CDR2 as FQGNSA. Written as DNA, the CDR3 is TGTGCCAGCAGCTTATTGCGGGGGGGAGCTACAGATACGCAGTATTTT. It yields the protein CASSLLRGGATDTQYF. The complete variable domain, with remaining parts taken from reference TRBV7-2 and TRBJ2-3, reads GAGVSQSPSNKVTEKGKDVELRCDPISGHTALYWYRQSLGQGLEFLIYFQGNSAPDKSGLPSDRFSAERTGGSVSTLTIQRTQQEDSAVYLCASSLLRGGATDTQYFGPGTRLTVL.

This rearrangement joins TRBV4-2 to TRBJ2-7, with 7 bases fitting TRBD2. Germline CDR1 reads LGHNA; CDR2 reads YNFKEQ. Trimming removed 0 bases from V and 4 bases from J; junction bases left unmatched: 9. CDR3 length: 16 residues. CDR3 amino acids: CASSQEGEGTVYEQYF. CDR3 nucleotides: TGTGCCAGCAGCCAAGAGGGGGAGGGTACCGTTTACGAGCAGTACTTC.

The chain links TRBV5-1 to TRBJ1-2, with 11 bases aligning to TRBD1. Germline lookup yields CDR1 SGHRS and CDR2 YFSETQ. V was clipped by 3 bases and J by 5 bases; unmatched bases: 9. The CDR3 runs to 16 residues. The DNA for the CDR3 is TGCGCCAGCAGCTCGAAAGGGACAGGGGGTGGGTATGGCTACACCTTC. Protein: CASSSKGTGGGYGYTF.

This chain connects TRBV5-6 to TRBJ1-3; D gene ambiguous. This CDR3 has 12 residues. CDR1 and CDR2 (germline): SGHDT, YYEEEE. The ends were cut back, 0 bases at V and 4 bases at J, with 2 bases in the middle. This CDR3 is CASSLGGNTIYF. The CDR3 coding sequence is TGTGCCAGCAGCTTGGGGGGAAACACCATATATTTT.

The V and J genes are TRBV4-1 and TRBJ1-2; TRBD1 is a possible D gene (5 bases). Deletions cut 1 base from V and 5 bases from J, with 8 bases between. Per the germline V gene, CDR1 is MGHRA and CDR2 is YSYEKL. The CDR3 loop spans 13 amino acids. The CDR3 DNA is TGCGCCAGCAGCCAAGGGGACCTATATGGCTACACCTTC. It codes for CASSQGDLYGYTF.

This chain uses TRBV19 with TRBJ2-7; D possibly uses TRBD1 or TRBD2 (5 bases each). CDR3 length equals 15 residues. Germline CDR1 LNHDA, CDR2 SQIVND (reference sequence). V lost 5 bases, J lost 6 bases, and 20 bases lay in between. The CDR3 reads CASSDGAWIGSEQYF. The DNA of the CDR3 is TGTGCCAGTAGTGACGGGGCGTGGATCGGATCCGAGCAGTACTTC.

V gene TRBV5-1 combines with J gene TRBJ2-2, with D possibly being TRBD2 (5 bases). V gave up 4 bases and J gave up 6 bases, with 10 bases separating them. The V gene's germline CDR1 is SGHRS and CDR2 YFSETQ. This CDR3 comprises 13 residues. The CDR3 nucleotides are TGCGCCAGCAGCCTCCCGCGGGCCGGGGAGCTGTTTTTT. Its protein is CASSLPRAGELFF.

This rearrangement joins TRBV19 to TRBJ1-1; unclear D gene. In germline, CDR1 is LNHDA, CDR2 SQIVND (reference sequence). CDR3 length: 15 residues. V dropped 4 bases and J dropped 0 bases, with 12 bases sitting between them. CDR3 nucleotides: TGTGCCAGTAGTACTGGTCCCATAATGAACACTGAAGCTTTCTTT. This translates into CASSTGPIMNTEAFF.

V is TRBV7-9 and J is TRBJ1-4, with 9 bases fitting TRBD1. Per the germline V gene, CDR1 is SEHNR and CDR2 is FQNEAQ (reference sequence). Trimming removed 5 bases from V and 8 bases from J; junction bases left unmatched: 9. The CDR3 runs 15 residues. CDR3 in amino acids: CASSLMGTGTEKLFF. CDR3 bases: TGTGCCAGCAGCCTCATGGGGACAGGGACAGAAAAACTGTTTTTT.

The chain combines TRBV6-5 with TRBJ2-7, with TRBD1 matching over 8 bases. Trimming removed 6 bases from V and 3 bases from J; junction bases left unmatched: 4. In germline, CDR1 is MNHEY, CDR2 SVGAGI. The CDR3 extends over 13 amino acids. CDR3 nucleotides: TGTGCCAGCAGGATGACAGGGGTCTACGAGCAGTACTTC. This gives the protein CASRMTGVYEQYF.

This clone is a singleton in its sample. J is TRBJ1-1 and V is TRBV4-1; D is unclear. V was shortened by 6 bases and J by 11 bases, with 16 bases between the two germline ends. The CDR3 runs 12 residues. Germline CDR1 is MGHRA and CDR2 is YSYEKL. The CDR3 nucleotides are TGCGCCAGCAGACACCAGCGGCTTGGTGCTTTCTTT. This encodes CASRHQRLGAFF.

V and J are TRBV5-6 and TRBJ1-2; maybe TRBD1 (6 bases). In germline, CDR1 is SGHDT, CDR2 YYEEEE. Trimming removed 3 bases at V and 5 bases at J, with 17 bases between. CDR3 length equals 15 residues. The CDR3 sequence: CASSSFTGNEYGYTF. DNA of the CDR3: TGTGCCAGCAGCTCATTTACAGGGAATGAGTATGGCTACACCTTC.